The rows below give T cell receptor beta chains drawn from one sample of a study of T cells in Graves' hyperthyroidism and ophthalmopathy. TCRdb re-called the multiplex PCR reads through MiXCR, storing one row per CDR3 protein. The repertoire holds around 440,000 distinct CDR3 sequences, with around 14% as singletons. Input material: blood. The receptor set was obtained from a woman aged 18-29 years with Graves' hyperthyroidism. CDR3s include the opening cysteine and the closing phenylalanine or tryptophan. D genes are given only for firm matches. Size tells how often a clone was seen (once, few, many) or the class of an expanded clone, and some rows leave it out.

TRBJ2-1 | . | TRBD2 | TRBV28 | CASSSRGNSGRGHEQFF | TGTGCCAGCAGTTCCCGAGGAAATAGCGGGAGGGGCCATGAGCAGTTCTTC
TRBJ2-3 | . | TRBD2 | TRBV3-1 | CASSQSTSRLDTQYF | TGTGCCAGCAGCCAATCGACTAGCCGACTGGATACGCAGTATTTT
TRBJ2-7 | many | . | TRBV3-1 | CASSQGAYVNAQGYEQYF | TGTGCCAGCAGCCAAGGCGCTTACGTTAACGCACAGGGCTACGAGCAGTACTTC
TRBJ1-2 | . | . | TRBV19 | CASSIHRGTTNYGYTF | TGTGCCAGTAGTATTCATCGGGGGACCACTAACTATGGCTACACCTTC
TRBJ1-1 | many | TRBD1 | TRBV30 | CAWRRYQGGTEAFF | TGTGCCTGGAGGCGATATCAGGGGGGCACTGAAGCTTTCTTT
TRBJ2-5 | many | TRBD2 | TRBV4-1 | CASSHPTSGQETQYF | TGCGCCAGCAGCCACCCGACTAGCGGTCAAGAGACCCAGTACTTC
TRBJ1-5 | many | . | TRBV29-1 | CSVEVGENQPQHF | TGCAGCGTTGAAGTGGGGGAGAATCAGCCCCAGCATTTT
TRBJ1-3 | many | . | TRBV28 | CASSQQHSAGNTIYF | TGTGCCAGCAGTCAGCAGCATTCGGCTGGAAACACCATATATTTT
TRBJ1-2 | many | . | TRBV2 | CASSVSNNYGYTF | TGTGCCAGCAGTGTTTCCAATAACTATGGCTACACCTTC
TRBJ2-1 | once | . | TRBV7-9 | CASSSVRVGFF | TGTGCCAGCAGCTCAGTCAGGGTTGGGTTCTTC
TRBJ1-5 | many | . | TRBV19 | CASTPWTKGGNQPQHF | TGTGCCAGTACCCCTTGGACAAAAGGGGGTAATCAGCCCCAGCATTTT
TRBJ1-6 | . | TRBD1 | TRBV11-3 | CASSPTGTNSPLHF | TGTGCCAGCAGCCCGACAGGGACTAATTCACCCCTCCACTTT
TRBJ1-2 | many | TRBD1 | TRBV11-2 | CASSSNRGPNYGYTF | TGTGCCAGCAGCTCAAACAGGGGGCCCAACTATGGCTACACCTTC
TRBJ2-7 | many | . | TRBV9 | CASSVERDYPAGEQYF | TGTGCCAGCAGCGTAGAGCGCGACTACCCCGCCGGCGAGCAGTACTTC
TRBJ2-3 | few | . | TRBV6-1 | CASSEWGETDTQYF | TGTGCCAGCAGTGAATGGGGGGAAACAGATACGCAGTATTTT
TRBJ2-5 | many | TRBD1 | TRBV12-3/TRBV12-4 | CASGQGAISKGGETQYF | TGTGCCAGCGGACAGGGGGCGATCTCCAAGGGTGGAGAGACCCAGTACTTC
TRBJ2-2 | few | . | TRBV29-1 | CSVPVIGTGELFF | TGCAGCGTTCCCGTCATTGGTACCGGGGAGCTGTTTTTT
TRBJ1-6 | . | . | TRBV28 | CASSSYRISPLHF | TGTGCCAGCAGTTCCTATAGGATTTCACCCCTCCACTTT
TRBJ2-3 | many | TRBD2 | TRBV20-1 | CSARDFAGGVKATDTQYF | TGCAGTGCTAGAGATTTTGCGGGAGGGGTCAAGGCCACAGATACGCAGTATTTT
TRBJ2-1 | . | . | TRBV19 | CASSIDKEGVSSYNEQFF | TGTGCCAGTAGTATAGATAAGGAGGGGGTTAGCTCCTACAATGAGCAGTTCTTC
TRBJ1-2 | few | . | TRBV12-3/TRBV12-4 | CASSAPPDGIYGYTF | TGTGCCAGCAGTGCACCACCGGACGGAATCTATGGCTACACCTTC
TRBJ1-5 | . | . | TRBV6-1 | CASSGPGRLPYSNQPQHF | TGTGCCAGCAGTGGTCCGGGACGCCTACCGTATAGCAATCAGCCCCAGCATTTT
TRBJ2-7 | many | . | TRBV28 | CASSPPALGAVNEQYF | TGTGCCAGCAGTCCGCCGGCCTTAGGGGCGGTGAACGAGCAGTACTTC
TRBJ2-1 | many | TRBD2 | TRBV9 | CASSPRMISGGASYNEQFF | TGTGCCAGCAGCCCCCGTATGATTAGCGGGGGGGCTTCCTACAATGAGCAGTTCTTC
TRBJ2-1 | many | TRBD2 | TRBV5-1 | CASSLTSGVPPNEQFF | TGCGCCAGCAGCTTGACTAGCGGGGTTCCCCCCAATGAGCAGTTCTTC
TRBJ2-7 | . | TRBD1 | TRBV5-4 | CASSRTGVHEQYF | TGTGCCAGCAGCCGGACAGGGGTCCACGAGCAGTACTTC
TRBJ2-3 | few | . | TRBV9 | CASSARSAGDTQYF | TGTGCCAGCAGCGCGCGAAGCGCGGGAGATACGCAGTATTTT
TRBJ1-3 | many | . | TRBV11-2 | CASSLGGGGTIYF | TGTGCCAGCAGCTTAGGAGGTGGAGGAACCATATATTTT
TRBJ2-3 | . | . | TRBV18 | CASSPGPIDTQYF | TGTGCCAGCTCACCAGGGCCGATCGATACGCAGTATTTT
TRBJ2-1 | . | TRBD2 | TRBV11-2 | CASSLASGSFNEQFF | TGTGCCAGCAGCTTAGCCAGCGGGAGTTTCAATGAGCAGTTCTTC
TRBJ1-5 | many | . | TRBV2 | CASSERSVRYQPQHF | TGTGCCAGCAGTGAAAGGTCCGTTAGGTATCAGCCCCAGCATTTT
TRBJ2-1 | many | TRBD2 | TRBV20-1 | CSVPSGRVGNEQFF | TGCAGTGTTCCTAGCGGGAGGGTGGGGAATGAGCAGTTCTTC
TRBJ2-6 | . | TRBD2 | TRBV6-5 | CASNYASGGDSGANVLTF | TGTGCCAGCAATTACGCCAGCGGGGGGGACTCTGGGGCCAACGTCCTGACTTTC
TRBJ1-6 | many | TRBD1 | TRBV18 | CASSPGTGTSPLHF | TGTGCCAGCTCACCAGGGACAGGGACTTCACCCCTCCACTTT
TRBJ1-1 | many | TRBD1 | TRBV19 | CASSLGQLNTEAFF | TGTGCCAGTAGTTTGGGACAGTTGAACACTGAAGCTTTCTTT
TRBJ1-1 | once | TRBD1 | TRBV6-1 | CASIPGQGWNTEAFF | TGTGCCAGCATCCCGGGACAGGGATGGAACACTGAAGCTTTCTTT
TRBJ1-3 | . | TRBD1 | TRBV5-1 | CASSRGQIDSGNTIYF | TGCGCCAGCAGCCGGGGACAGATTGACTCTGGAAACACCATATATTTT
TRBJ2-5 | many | . | TRBV12-3/TRBV12-4 | CASIDGWEETQYF | TGTGCCAGCATCGACGGGTGGGAAGAGACCCAGTACTTC
TRBJ2-7 | many | TRBD1 | TRBV18 | CASSPPGTGEVDEQYF | TGTGCCAGCTCACCACCAGGGACAGGGGAGGTGGACGAGCAGTACTTC
TRBJ1-2 | few | TRBD1 | TRBV3-1 | CASSYGQGEAYGYTF | TGTGCCAGCAGCTACGGACAGGGGGAAGCCTATGGCTACACCTTC
TRBJ2-5 | many | TRBD2 | TRBV20-1 | CSAPGLAGGSWETQYF | TGCAGTGCTCCTGGACTAGCGGGGGGGAGTTGGGAGACCCAGTACTTC
TRBJ1-5 | many | . | TRBV20-1 | CSAGRFNQPQHF | TGCAGTGCTGGACGGTTCAATCAGCCCCAGCATTTT
TRBJ1-5 | . | . | TRBV24-1 | CATSSGTLNQPQHF | TGTGCCACCAGTTCCGGGACACTAAATCAGCCCCAGCATTTT
TRBJ2-7 | . | . | TRBV2 | CASSEVVTVNEQYF | TGTGCCAGCAGTGAAGTGGTGACAGTAAACGAGCAGTACTTC
TRBJ2-3 | many | . | TRBV2 | CASSRQVGRDTQYF | TGTGCCAGCAGCCGCCAAGTGGGACGGGATACGCAGTATTTT
TRBJ1-6 | . | TRBD1 | TRBV19 | CASSPRQGSPLHF | TGTGCCAGTAGTCCCAGACAGGGTTCACCCCTCCACTTT
TRBJ1-1 | . | TRBD1 | TRBV12-3/TRBV12-4 | CASSSGTATMNTEAFF | TGTGCCAGCAGCTCCGGGACAGCTACTATGAACACTGAAGCTTTCTTT
TRBJ2-7 | many | TRBD2 | TRBV20-1 | CSARDVAGESYEQYF | TGCAGTGCTAGAGATGTAGCGGGGGAATCCTACGAGCAGTACTTC
TRBJ2-7 | many | TRBD2 | TRBV20-1 | CSAYRGGSYEQYF | TGCAGTGCTTACCGGGGGGGCTCCTACGAGCAGTACTTC
TRBJ2-4 | few | . | TRBV5-6 | CASRYTGAGAKNIQYF | TGTGCCAGCAGATATACGGGAGCCGGAGCCAAAAACATTCAGTACTTC
TRBJ2-7 | many | TRBD2 | TRBV3-1 | CASSRQGTNYEQYF | TGTGCCAGCAGCCGGCAAGGGACTAACTACGAGCAGTACTTC
TRBJ2-7 | many | . | TRBV12-3/TRBV12-4 | CASSLGDPVSYEQYF | TGTGCCAGCAGCCTCGGGGACCCCGTTTCCTACGAGCAGTACTTC
TRBJ2-7 | . | TRBD2 | TRBV11-2 | CASSIELAGPYEQYF | TGTGCCAGCAGCATTGAGTTAGCGGGACCCTACGAGCAGTACTTC
TRBJ1-2 | . | . | TRBV5-6 | CASSLGQAGYTF | TGTGCCAGCAGCTTGGGACAGGCTGGCTACACCTTC
TRBJ1-2 | . | . | TRBV5-1 | CASSLKAEDYGYTF | TGCGCCAGCAGCTTGAAGGCAGAGGACTATGGTTACACCTTC
TRBJ2-7 | many | . | TRBV5-1 | CASSPGDWYEQYF | TGCGCCAGCAGCCCAGGGGACTGGTACGAGCAGTACTTC
TRBJ1-1 | . | TRBD1 | TRBV9 | CASSVGRGLGTEAFF | TGTGCCAGCAGCGTAGGAAGGGGGCTGGGCACTGAAGCTTTCTTT
TRBJ2-1 | many | TRBD2 | TRBV29-1 | CSATASGGPNEQFF | TGCAGCGCCACGGCTAGCGGCGGTCCCAATGAGCAGTTCTTC
TRBJ2-1 | many | TRBD2 | TRBV5-1 | CASSLETGGPYNEQFF | TGCGCCAGCAGCTTGGAAACGGGAGGGCCCTACAATGAGCAGTTCTTC